These T cell receptor beta chains were read from a single sample in a study of T-cell memory formation after mild COVID-19. MiXCR, applied by TCRdb to the 5' RACE reads, yields one record per CDR3 protein. The sample yields about 100,000 distinct CDR3 sequences, over 13% seen once. The sample comprised PBMCs or a T cell subset sorted from them (not recorded which). The receptors were gathered from a man between 18 and 29 years old who had mild COVID-19 (a few samples of this study predate the infection). Cell type and time point are not known. CDR3s leave out the opening cysteine and the closing phenylalanine or tryptophan. Clone size is stated in some rows and not others, as once, few, many or a class when expanded.

size: few; V: TRBV12-3/TRBV12-4; J: TRBJ1-1; CDR3: ASSRRGVEAF
size: few; V: TRBV27; J: TRBJ2-2; CDR3: ASSDRGYRANTGELF
size: few; V: TRBV7-3; J: TRBJ2-3; CDR3: ASSLIAGTDTQY
size: -; V: TRBV6-5; J: TRBJ1-2; CDR3: ASSYGGGDGYT
size: many; V: TRBV2; J: TRBJ1-5; CDR3: ASSPGQGTQPQH
size: -; V: TRBV7-9; J: TRBJ1-3; CDR3: ASSFGRDTIY
size: -; V: TRBV5-6; J: TRBJ2-3; CDR3: ASSKKIGGAGDTQY
size: few; V: TRBV6-1; J: TRBJ1-1; CDR3: ASRWTLAAF
size: few; V: TRBV27; J: TRBJ2-2; CDR3: ATQFTAPDGELF
size: few; V: TRBV7-7; J: TRBJ1-1; CDR3: ASSPGSDTEAF
size: few; V: TRBV6-6; J: TRBJ1-5; CDR3: ASSFRGNQPQH
size: -; V: TRBV5-1; J: TRBJ2-7; CDR3: ASSETGTYEQY
size: -; V: TRBV27; J: TRBJ2-5; CDR3: ASSIFGTSVQETQY
size: -; V: TRBV28; J: TRBJ2-7; CDR3: ASMTPRRYGEQY
size: -; V: TRBV29-1; J: TRBJ2-3; CDR3: SVEDRVGQFPLPDTQY
size: few; V: TRBV7-9; J: TRBJ1-5; CDR3: ASSVLGSQPQH
size: -; V: TRBV4-1; J: TRBJ2-5; CDR3: ASSQGLAGAYQETQY
size: -; V: TRBV7-3; J: TRBJ2-2; CDR3: ASSLVPMAGVPTGELF
size: -; V: TRBV7-9; J: TRBJ2-7; CDR3: ASSLGFSSRSYEQY
size: few; V: TRBV12-3/TRBV12-4; J: TRBJ2-1; CDR3: ASRGGGGLFNEQF
size: -; V: TRBV25-1; J: TRBJ2-7; CDR3: ASSVGTSGSTYEQY
size: -; V: TRBV6-2/TRBV6-3; J: TRBJ1-6; CDR3: ASSYLTASNNSPLH
size: few; V: TRBV7-2; J: TRBJ2-3; CDR3: ASQGLAGAKRFDTQY
size: few; V: TRBV7-6; J: TRBJ1-2; CDR3: ASSPGGTYGYT
size: -; V: TRBV29-1; J: TRBJ2-3; CDR3: SAQLGTYTDTQY
size: many; V: TRBV5-1; J: TRBJ1-2; CDR3: ASGEDYGYT
size: -; V: TRBV7-9; J: TRBJ2-1; CDR3: ASSLPGTGGLNEQF
size: once; V: TRBV15; J: TRBJ1-3; CDR3: ATSPGGSGNTIY
size: few; V: TRBV6-1; J: TRBJ1-5; CDR3: ASSGGDRGFQPQH
size: -; V: TRBV29-1; J: TRBJ2-1; CDR3: SVVMTLSYNEQF
size: few; V: TRBV27; J: TRBJ2-5; CDR3: ASSLSGNQETQY
size: -; V: TRBV19; J: TRBJ2-2; CDR3: ASGEGELF
size: -; V: TRBV9; J: TRBJ2-2; CDR3: ASSEALVSPDTGELF
size: few; V: TRBV5-1; J: TRBJ2-4; CDR3: ASNPVPAGGWLAKNIQY
size: -; V: TRBV7-9; J: TRBJ1-2; CDR3: ASSSDRAEGYYGYT
size: -; V: TRBV29-1; J: TRBJ2-5; CDR3: SVDTETQY